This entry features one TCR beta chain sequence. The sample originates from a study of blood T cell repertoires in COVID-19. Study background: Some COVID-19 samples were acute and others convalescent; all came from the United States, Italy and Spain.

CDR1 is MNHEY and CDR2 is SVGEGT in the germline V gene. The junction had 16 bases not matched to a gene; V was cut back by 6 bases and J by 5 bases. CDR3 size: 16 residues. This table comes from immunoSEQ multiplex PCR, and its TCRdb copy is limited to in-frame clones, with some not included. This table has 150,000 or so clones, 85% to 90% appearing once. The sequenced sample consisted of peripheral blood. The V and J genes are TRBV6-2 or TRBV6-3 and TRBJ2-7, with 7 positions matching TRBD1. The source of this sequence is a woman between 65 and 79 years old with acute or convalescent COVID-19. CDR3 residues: CASSTALTGKLDEQYF. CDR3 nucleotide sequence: TGTGCCAGCAGCACCGCTTTGACAGGGAAGCTGGACGAGCAGTACTTC.